This T cell receptor (beta chain) was sequenced in a study of PD-1 blockade in classical Hodgkin lymphoma (dated by TCRdb to 2019 to 2021). At the level of the whole study: Nivolumab dosing was 3 mg/kg intravenously every 2 weeks, continuing until either disease progression or unacceptable toxicity. The study used TCR beta sequencing and CyTOF to define a peripheral blood immune signature of response to PD-1 blockade in classical Hodgkin lymphoma.

General conclusions and limits of the study: Newly diagnosed patients were reported to have lower baseline TCR diversity than healthy donors, and relapsed/refractory patients were reported to have lower baseline TCR diversity still. Only a single clinical trial cohort was studied, and what caused the repertoire differences, possibly disease activity or prior therapy, remained undefined. Trial patients achieving complete response had baseline diversity similar to newly diagnosed patients, whereas partial responders and progressors had significantly lower diversity. Lower diversity was seen in patients whose nivolumab began less than 1 year after ASCT, and these patients were left out of later analyses so that immune reconstitution would not confound the results. By C4D1, a significant rise was seen in CD4+ TCR diversity but not in CD8+ TCR diversity (p=0.0027 vs p=0.16), and the rise was most apparent among complete responders (p=0.02).

Worth noting for this clone: Its cognate antigen has yet to be identified. Per-base qualities were not stored, and no clone one base away is much larger.

Per the publication, the time point label means: cycle 1 day 1 (C1D1), immediately before nivolumab initiation. All trial patients had relapsed after autologous stem cell transplantation, with cohorts A, B and C differing in prior brentuximab vedotin exposure. Using a Miltenyi CD4+ T cell isolation kit, CD4+ T cells were purified from thawed PBMCs through magnetic negative selection. A total of about 51 patients with relapsed/refractory classical Hodgkin lymphoma made up the trial cohort, and each patient's best overall response was complete response, partial response or progressive disease. Single-agent nivolumab was administered to trial patients in the multi-cohort phase II CheckMate 205 trial. An independent review committee assessed best overall response using the 2007 International Working Group response criteria. Trial PBMCs were collected immediately before nivolumab initiation (C1D1) and during therapy at cycle 2 day 1 and cycle 4 day 1. Peripheral blood was collected in 8 mL Vacutainer Cell Preparation Tubes, from which PBMCs were isolated by centrifugation and then cryopreserved. Purified CD4+ and CD8+ fractions were generated only in cases for which an additional PBMC sample was available. Magnetically labelled cells were depleted on LS columns in a quadroMACS separator, and the flow-through was collected as the purified fraction.

The Qiagen DNeasy kit was used to extract genomic DNA both from unsorted PBMCs and from the negatively selected CD4+ and CD8+ fractions. TCR beta CDR3 regions were amplified by immunoSEQ multiplex PCR using primers annealing to V and J segments. A synthetic immune receptor repertoire was used to minimize amplification bias, and remaining bias was computationally removed after sequencing. The source study handled its data this way. Custom Python scripts were used to quantify repertoire diversity as the Shannon entropy index. Unsorted, CD4+ and CD8+ repertoires were analyzed separately, except in combined analyses where CD4+ and CD8+ sequences were merged in silico. A clone was considered expanded if an increase in frequency of at least 2-fold after treatment relative to C1D1 was found, and a pseudocount of 0.5 was applied to clones undetected at baseline. Singleton clones were defined as clones with 0 or 1 copy at C1D1, and non-singleton clones were defined as clones with 2 or more copies. Clones expanded in unsorted samples were labelled as CD4+, CD8+ or unknown by matching protein sequences in sorted samples from the same patient. Wilcoxon tests on paired samples were used to test changes in diversity from C1D1 to C4D1. TCRdb holds this immuneACCESS table with in-frame rearrangements only. Some clones are missing; in checked studies, unresolved V genes explain under half, and the rest has no known cause. V, J and clone size derive from that table, while D and trimming were established from the DNA sequence. Recorded for this sample are 15,000 to 20,000 clones; 70% to 90% of them occurred a single time. The biggest ten clones account for 1% of the sample.

Here V drops 3 bases and J drops 2 bases, and the junction holds 4 bases not matched to any gene. From its cysteine to its phenylalanine, the CDR3 spans 15 amino acids. The DNA shown is the 45-base CDR3, in frame from base 1. For CDR1 and CDR2, the germline V gene (reference sequence) lists SGHNT and YYREEE. The sequence joins TRBV5-4 to TRBJ2-7, with TRBD2 identical over 11 junction bases. The source is a human donor with classical Hodgkin lymphoma. Sequences were derived from CD4+ T cells from blood, sampled at baseline. The sequenced DNA: TGTGCCAGCAGCTCCAGACTAGCGGGGACCTACGAGCAGTACTTC. It specifies CASSSRLAGTYEQYF.